This entry lists 32 T cell receptor beta chains sequenced from one sample in a study of blood T cell repertoires in COVID-19. Clones were read by immunoSEQ multiplex PCR, and TCRdb kept only the in-frame ones, dropping some. This sample has 130,000 or so clones; about nine tenths occur once, and the top ten carry approximately 10%. The source material was peripheral blood. Receptors originate from a woman aged 65 to 85 with COVID-19, enrolled during active disease.

The chain carries TRBV5-4 and TRBJ1-2; D gene ambiguous. The length of the CDR3 is 13 residues. Germline CDR1 SGHNT, CDR2 YYREEE (reference sequence). V was pared by 0 bases and J by 4 bases, with 7 bases between. The CDR3 is CASSLERGYGYTF. CDR3 sequence (DNA): TGTGCCAGCAGCTTGGAGCGGGGCTATGGCTACACCTTC. The variable domain in full, with the rest retrieved from reference TRBV5-4 and TRBJ1-2, is ETGVTQSPTHLIKTRGQQVTLRCSSQSGHNTVSWYQQALGQGPQFIFQYYREEENGRGNFPPRFSGLQFPNYSSELNVNALELDDSALYLCASSLERGYGYTFGSGTRLTVV.

This chain links TRBV3-1 (or the pseudogene TRBV3-2) with TRBJ2-3; 7 bases align to TRBD2. Germline V gene sequence: CDR1 LGHDT, CDR2 YNNKEL (reference sequence). Trimming at V came to 0 bases and at J to 1 base, leaving 4 bases not matched to a gene. The CDR3 is 16 amino acids. The CDR3 sequence: CASSQDKRGGTDTQYF. CDR3 nucleotide sequence: TGTGCCAGCAGCCAAGATAAGCGGGGTGGCACAGATACGCAGTATTTT.

The rearrangement uses TRBV19 and TRBJ2-5; perhaps TRBD2 as D (6 bases). The V end lost 4 bases, the J end lost 5 bases, and 11 bases lay between the germline ends. CDR3 length: 13 residues. Germline lookup yields CDR1 LNHDA and CDR2 SQIVND (reference sequence). The CDR3 protein is CASSTPAGETQYF. The CDR3, as DNA: TGTGCCAGTAGTACCCCCGCGGGGGAGACCCAGTACTTC.

The V and J genes are TRBV29-1 and TRBJ2-1, with TRBD1 identical over 10 bases. Germline V CDR1 and CDR2: SQVTM, ANQGSEA. Trimming cost V 4 bases and J 6 bases; bases outside gene matches: 6. The CDR3 totals 14 residues. The CDR3 DNA sequence: TGCAGCGTTGTCCGGGACAGGGGTGGCAATGAGCAGTTCTTC. Its protein product is CSVVRDRGGNEQFF.

The rearrangement links TRBV10-1 to TRBJ1-2; D ambiguous. The CDR3 runs 13 residues. Trimming shortened V by 0 bases and J by 7 bases, and 9 bases separated the two germline ends. In germline, CDR1 is WNHNN, CDR2 SYGVQD (reference sequence). CDR3 residues: CASSESGRSGYTF. CDR3 coding DNA: TGCGCCAGCAGTGAGTCGGGGAGGAGTGGCTACACCTTC.

The rearrangement joins TRBV3-1 (or the pseudogene TRBV3-2) to TRBJ2-2; a weak D match, TRBD2 (6 bases). The CDR3 has 15 residues. V was cut by 4 bases and J by 0 bases, with 9 bases left in between. CDR1 is LGHDT, CDR2 YNNKEL, per germline (reference sequence). The CDR3 sequence is CASSRDSSNTGELFF. As DNA, the CDR3 is TGTGCCAGCAGCCGGGACTCGTCGAACACCGGGGAGCTGTTTTTT.

This clone has just a few counts. The chain combines TRBV7-3 with TRBJ1-6, with a weak D call TRBD1 (6 bases). Germline CDR1 SGHTA, CDR2 FQGTGA. The CDR3 covers 15 residues. Trimming left V 5 bases short and J 5 bases short, with 13 bases between. CDR3: CASSPTGYHNSPLHF. The CDR3 DNA reads as TGTGCCAGCAGCCCCACAGGGTACCATAATTCACCCCTCCACTTT.

The V gene is TRBV28, the J gene TRBJ1-3; D is ambiguous. Per the germline V gene, CDR1 is MDHEN and CDR2 is SYDVKM. This CDR3 comprises 16 residues. The ends were cut back, 5 bases at V and 0 bases at J, with 14 bases in the middle. The CDR3 is CASSPTVSYSGNTIYF. The CDR3 bases are TGTGCCAGCAGTCCTACAGTCTCCTACTCTGGAAACACCATATATTTT.

The chain uses TRBV5-1 and TRBJ2-1; 10 bases fit TRBD2. J gave up 2 bases and V 4 bases, and 9 bases lay outside the gene matches. Germline V gene lookup returns CDR1 SGHRS and CDR2 YFSETQ. The CDR3 sequence is 17 residues long. The CDR3 spells CASSPRTSGYTYNEQFF. CDR3 nucleotides: TGCGCCAGCAGCCCACGGACTAGCGGTTACACCTACAATGAGCAGTTCTTC.

This clone appeared once. The rearrangement joins TRBV5-1 to TRBJ2-1; 8 nucleotides match TRBD1. This CDR3 contains 14 residues. Germline values: CDR1 SGHRS, CDR2 YFSETQ. V shed 4 bases and J 5 bases; nucleotides not matched to a gene: 5. The DNA for the CDR3 is TGCGCCAGCAGCGGGGGACAGGCGAACAATGAGCAGTTCTTC. This codes for CASSGGQANNEQFF.

The chain joins TRBV19 to TRBJ2-5; tentative D call: TRBD1 (6 bases). CDR1 and CDR2 (germline): LNHDA, SQIVND (reference sequence). Trimming pared 7 bases from V and 4 bases from J, leaving 13 bases between. This CDR3 is 13 amino acids long. DNA for the CDR3: TGTGCCAGTACCCAGAGGGGGATAGAGACCCAGTACTTC. Translated, it gives CASTQRGIETQYF. The whole variable domain, remainder taken from reference TRBV19 and TRBJ2-5, is DGGITQSPKYLFRKEGQNVTLSCEQNLNHDAMYWYRQDPGQGLRLIYYSQIVNDFQKGDIAEGYSVSREKKESFPLTVTSAQKNPTAFYLCASTQRGIETQYFGPGTRLLVL.

In this sample, this clone turned up once. V and J are TRBV29-1 and TRBJ1-2, with D uncertain. This CDR3 has 13 residues. Germline-derived CDR1 and CDR2 are SQVTM and ANQGSEA. CDR3 sequence (DNA): TGCAGGACCTCGACGGGAAAACCGGATGGCTACACCTTC. Amino acids: CRTSTGKPDGYTF.

The chain uses TRBV5-8 and TRBJ1-6, with TRBD1 matching over 8 bases. V lost 6 bases, J lost 5 bases, and 7 bases stayed unmatched. Germline V gene data show CDR1 as SGHTS and CDR2 as YDEGEE. CDR3 size: 15 residues. Written as DNA, the CDR3 is TGTGCCAGCATTAAGGGACAGGCCCATAATTCACCCCTCCACTTT. Translated, it gives CASIKGQAHNSPLHF.

This clone was picked up a small number of times. The gene calls are TRBV28 and TRBJ2-7; no definite D call. The CDR3 runs to 14 residues. CDR1 is MDHEN, CDR2 SYDVKM, per germline. Trimming removed 7 bases from V and 4 bases from J, with 17 bases in between. CDR3 DNA sequence: TGTGCCAGCACATTCCGGGTCCCTCCTTACGAGCAGTACTTC. As protein: CASTFRVPPYEQYF.

The chain employs TRBV10-2 and TRBJ2-3; perhaps TRBD2 as D (7 bases). The ends were cut back, 6 bases at V and 4 bases at J, with 11 bases in the middle. CDR1 and CDR2 from the germline V gene are WSHSY and SAAADI. This CDR3 comprises 13 residues. The CDR3 region is CASRGGRADTQYF. For the CDR3, the DNA is TGCGCCAGCAGGGGGGGGCGGGCAGATACGCAGTATTTT.

This clone was counted a single time. The chain links TRBV30 to TRBJ2-1; 12 bases are a match to TRBD2. This CDR3 spans 15 amino acids. V shed 5 bases and J 8 bases; nucleotides not matched to a gene: 10. CDR1 and CDR2 (germline): GTSNPN, SVGIG (reference sequence). The CDR3 loop is CAWSSGGAGGYEQFF. The CDR3 bases are TGTGCCTGGTCTAGCGGGGGGGCAGGTGGGTATGAGCAGTTCTTC.

The rearrangement uses TRBV10-3 and TRBJ1-4; D gene ambiguous. CDR3 size: 13 residues. V lost 5 bases and J 4 bases, leaving 8 bases between the germline ends. Germline V gives CDR1 ENHRY, CDR2 SYGVKD. The CDR3 sequence is CAISRGYNEKLFF. The CDR3 nucleotides are TGTGCCATCAGTCGGGGTTATAATGAAAAACTGTTTTTT.

The rearrangement links TRBV7-3 to TRBJ1-1; TRBD1 is a possible D gene (5 bases). The germline V gene encodes CDR1 SGHTA and CDR2 FQGTGA. V shed 0 bases and J shed 1 base, with 6 bases lying between them. This CDR3 has 14 amino acids. The CDR3 region is CASSLTRENTEAFF. CDR3 nucleotides: TGTGCCAGCAGCTTAACCAGGGAGAACACTGAAGCTTTCTTT.

This chain joins TRBV6-5 and TRBJ1-1; 8 bases match TRBD1. V was clipped by 4 bases and J by 3 bases; unmatched bases: 7. Looked up from germline, CDR1 is MNHEY and CDR2 is SVGAGI. CDR3 length equals 15 residues. The CDR3 bases are TGTGCCAGCAGTTCCCAGGGGGCTGGGGACACTGAAGCTTTCTTT. It yields the protein CASSSQGAGDTEAFF.

This clone has just a few counts. The V and J genes are TRBV11-2 and TRBJ2-2; D possibly corresponds to TRBD1 (5 bases). V lost 5 bases, J lost 6 bases, and 19 bases lay in between. This CDR3 spans 16 amino acids. Germline V CDR1 and CDR2: SGHAT, FQNNGV. This CDR3 reads CASSRRQGFGSGELFF. The DNA of the CDR3 is TGTGCCAGCAGCCGGCGGCAGGGTTTTGGGTCCGGGGAGCTGTTTTTT.

The CDR3 spells CASRDAGRGLTDTQYF. The CDR3 nucleotides are TGTGCCAGTAGAGACGCGGGCAGGGGGCTGACAGATACGCAGTATTTT. The chain is built from TRBV19 and TRBJ2-3, with TRBD1 identical over 8 bases. This CDR3 is built from 16 residues. Germline V gene lookup returns CDR1 LNHDA and CDR2 SQIVND (reference sequence). V trimming: 6 bases; J trimming: 3 bases; junction bases outside the gene matches: 11.

This chain connects TRBV2 to TRBJ2-7; possibly TRBD1 for D (6 bases). CDR3 size: 16 residues. V shed 5 bases and J shed 7 bases, with 24 bases lying between them. Germline V gene lookup returns CDR1 SNHLY and CDR2 FYNNEI. The CDR3 loop reads CASSQDRDKISREQYF. The CDR3 nucleotides read TGTGCCAGCAGTCAAGACCGGGACAAAATCTCGCGGGAGCAGTACTTC. The full variable domain, in which reference TRBV2 and TRBJ2-7 provide the parts outside the CDR3, is EPEVTQTPSHQVTQMGQEVILRCVPISNHLYFYWYRQILGQKVEFLVSFYNNEISEKSEIFDDQFSVERPDGSNFTLKIRSTKLEDSAMYFCASSQDRDKISREQYFGPGTRLTVT.

The gene calls are TRBV11-2 and TRBJ1-5, with D unclear. CDR1 and CDR2 (germline): SGHAT, FQNNGV. With 3 bases removed from V and 5 bases from J, the gap between germline ends came to 8 bases. This CDR3 contains 13 residues. The CDR3 protein is CASSFSVDQPQHF. The DNA of the CDR3 is TGTGCCAGCAGCTTCTCTGTCGATCAGCCCCAGCATTTT.

The V call is TRBV7-3, the J call TRBJ1-1; no reliable D call. Trimming left V 4 bases short and J 3 bases short, with 12 bases between. CDR3 size: 14 residues. Per the germline V gene, CDR1 is SGHTA and CDR2 is FQGTGA. The DNA of the CDR3 is TGTGCCAGCAGCTCTCAGGATCTGGACACTGAAGCTTTCTTT. This codes for CASSSQDLDTEAFF.

The table lists this clone with a few counts. V gene TRBV19 combines with J gene TRBJ2-7; D gene ambiguous. Germline loops: CDR1 LNHDA, CDR2 SQIVND (reference sequence). The CDR3 covers 16 residues. Trimming took off 5 bases at V and 7 bases at J, with 24 bases between the two ends. CDR3 region: CASSSAYQPTLEEQYF. CDR3 in DNA: TGTGCCAGTAGTTCCGCCTACCAACCGACTCTCGAAGAGCAGTACTTC.

The V call is TRBV3-1 (or the pseudogene TRBV3-2), the J call TRBJ1-3, with 8 positions matching TRBD1. CDR1 is LGHDT and CDR2 is YNNKEL in the germline V gene (reference sequence). The CDR3 is made up of 15 amino acids. Unmatched junction bases numbered 11, after V lost 6 bases and J lost 7 bases. The CDR3 DNA reads TGTGCCAGCAGACGCGGGACAGGCGTAGGGAACACCATATATTTT. This translates into CASRRGTGVGNTIYF.

The rearrangement joins TRBV10-3 to TRBJ1-1; no definite D call. The CDR3 is made up of 15 amino acids. Trimming took off 7 bases at V and 0 bases at J, with 15 bases between the two ends. Germline V gene data show CDR1 as ENHRY and CDR2 as SYGVKD. The CDR3 nucleotides are TGTGCCATCAATTCCCCGGATACTATGAACACTGAAGCTTTCTTT. This codes for CAINSPDTMNTEAFF.

The chain is built from TRBV30 and TRBJ1-1; possible D gene TRBD1, 6 bases. From germline, CDR1 is GTSNPN and CDR2 SVGIG (reference sequence). This CDR3 has 14 amino acids. The germline V and J ends were trimmed by 0 bases and 5 bases, with 13 bases remaining between them. The CDR3 DNA is TGTGCCTGGAGTGTTAGCAGGGGAGATACTGAAGCTTTCTTT. It encodes CAWSVSRGDTEAFF.

This chain uses TRBV12-3 or TRBV12-4 with TRBJ1-5, with TRBD1 as a possible D gene (5 bases). The V gene lost 5 bases and the J gene lost 7 bases, with 12 bases spanning the gap. The length of the CDR3 is 13 residues. CDR3 amino acids: CASSPREGQPQHF. CDR3 bases: TGTGCCAGCAGTCCCAGGGAGGGCCAGCCCCAGCATTTT.

This chain uses TRBV18 with TRBJ2-7; 8 bases map to TRBD1. With V trimmed by 3 bases and J by 2 bases, 3 bases remained unmatched. Per the germline V gene, CDR1 is KGHSH and CDR2 is LQKENI. CDR3 length: 14 residues. In nucleotides, the CDR3 is TGTGCCAGCTCACCGACAGGGGTCCCCTACGAGCAGTACTTC. As protein: CASSPTGVPYEQYF.

The CDR3 protein is CASSQTGTTNSPLHF. The DNA for the CDR3 is TGTGCCAGCAGCCAGACCGGGACAACCAATTCACCCCTCCACTTT. V is TRBV3-1 (or the pseudogene TRBV3-2) and J is TRBJ1-6; D perhaps matches TRBD1 (6 bases). Trimming stripped 3 bases from V and 7 bases from J, with 13 bases between. From germline, CDR1 is LGHDT and CDR2 YNNKEL (reference sequence). The CDR3 is 15 amino acids.

The chain links TRBV2 to TRBJ1-5, with TRBD1 identical over 7 bases. The J segment lost 1 base and the V segment lost 6 bases, leaving 6 bases of the junction unmatched. CDR1 and CDR2 (germline): SNHLY, FYNNEI. The CDR3 sequence is 15 residues long. The CDR3 loop is CASRGGRMSNQPQHF. The DNA for the CDR3 is TGTGCCAGCAGAGGGGGCAGAATGAGCAATCAGCCCCAGCATTTT.